The rows below give T cell receptor beta chains drawn from one sample of a study of beta chain features in type 1 diabetes. TCRdb keeps only in-frame clones here, not all; method: immunoSEQ multiplex PCR. Among about 140,000 clones listed, 6.9% were seen once. The sample comprised central memory CD4+ T cells from blood. The receptor set was obtained from a woman aged 25 to 45 in good health. The CDR3 runs from the conserved cysteine through the conserved F or W. Each record gives: J gene, V gene, CDR3 protein.

j_gene: TRBJ2-7; v_gene: TRBV7-2; CDR3aa: CASSISRDSYEQYF
j_gene: TRBJ2-5; v_gene: TRBV7-6; CDR3aa: CASSLGGSRETQYF
j_gene: TRBJ2-1; v_gene: TRBV18; CDR3aa: CASSPLFIPGGYNEQFF
j_gene: TRBJ1-2; v_gene: TRBV28; CDR3aa: CASLGDRVYGYTF
j_gene: TRBJ2-7; v_gene: TRBV9; CDR3aa: CASSVGLGSHEQYF
j_gene: TRBJ2-5; v_gene: TRBV10-3; CDR3aa: CAISERGQETQYF
j_gene: TRBJ1-2; v_gene: TRBV19; CDR3aa: CASSPLTTARNYGYTF
j_gene: TRBJ1-2; v_gene: TRBV7-2; CDR3aa: CASSPSGTGGSYGYTF
j_gene: TRBJ2-3; v_gene: TRBV2; CDR3aa: CASSGTSGRDTQYF
j_gene: TRBJ2-2; v_gene: TRBV7-3; CDR3aa: CASSTGDGELFF
j_gene: TRBJ2-5; v_gene: TRBV18; CDR3aa: CASSGGETQYF
j_gene: TRBJ2-1; v_gene: TRBV5-1; CDR3aa: CASSLQSSSNEQFF
j_gene: TRBJ1-2; v_gene: TRBV10-3; CDR3aa: CAIRTTGGRGKSGGYTF
j_gene: TRBJ1-1; v_gene: TRBV30; CDR3aa: CAWSAQGTENTEAFF
j_gene: TRBJ1-4; v_gene: TRBV19; CDR3aa: CASNQDRGQGKLFF
j_gene: TRBJ2-7; v_gene: TRBV5-4; CDR3aa: CASSRQGNLYEQYF
j_gene: TRBJ2-1; v_gene: TRBV4-3; CDR3aa: CASSQDLGQGLGQFF